This paragraph covers one T cell receptor beta chain sequence. Its specificity is not known. This entry comes from a study of shared clonotypes between healthy human individuals. The study's findings and limits: Lower generation probabilities were found for non-shared clonotypes than for those shared by all four donors. Sequencing of the sorted subsets was shown by rarefaction to be incomplete despite large depth.

V lost 4 bases, J lost 0 bases, and 10 bases lay in between. The CDR3 has 14 amino acids. Method: immunoSEQ multiplex PCR; TCRdb's copy keeps in-frame clones and lacks some. The table lists over 400,000 clones, approximately 95% of them singletons, with around 0.067% in the top ten. This receptor was identified in a woman aged 25 to 39 in good health. V usage is TRBV6-7 and J usage is TRBJ2-7; D uncertain. TRBV6-7 is an open reading frame, and its role is uncertain. Sequenced: naive CD4+ T cells sorted from blood. Described subset: CD45RA+ positively selected. CDR3 in DNA: TGTGCCAGCAGTTCGGTCCGAAGCTCCTACGAGCAGTACTTC. Translation: CASSSVRSSYEQYF.